This T cell receptor delta chain was captured by sequencing in a study of gamma-delta T cells after stem cell transplantation. As to this clone: This DNA's translation and the protein TCRdb lists, from a much larger clone, do not match at residue 4, likely due to a read error; the protein shown is translated from the DNA.

CDR1 and CDR2 (germline): GEAIGNYY, EKD. This CDR3 has 15 amino acids. TCRdb reanalysed the RT-PCR reads via CATT. The data contain 1,000 to 1,500 delta-chain clones, about 5.2% of them seen just once; the ten biggest clones take up about a fifth. Sequenced sample: gamma-delta T cells. The chain carries TRDV2 and TRDJ1; weak D call: TRDD3 (5 bases). This clonotype was sampled from a human donor. It is not recorded whose cells these are; they may come from a transplant donor. This CDR3 is CACGTVGIETDKLIF. The CDR3 DNA sequence: TGTGCCTGTGGCACCGTAGGGATCGAAACCGATAAACTCATCTTT.